The TCR beta chain under discussion was sequenced for a study of control samples from healthy donors and cancer patients. V lost 1 base, J lost 0 bases, and 10 bases stayed unmatched. The germline CDR1 and CDR2 sequences are MNHNS and SASEGT. The CDR3 is 18 amino acids. Using immunoSEQ multiplex PCR, the repertoire was profiled, and TCRdb retains in-frame clones only, with some absent. The table lists roughly 20,000 clones, roughly 80% of them singletons. V gene TRBV6-1 combines with J gene TRBJ1-1; TRBD1 aligns across 8 bases. The sequenced material came from PBMCs. The receptor comes from a man in his sixties with colorectal cancer. CDR3 region: CASSEDNRGVFMNTEAFF. The CDR3 nucleotides read TGTGCCAGCAGTGAAGATAACAGGGGGGTTTTCATGAACACTGAAGCTTTCTTT.